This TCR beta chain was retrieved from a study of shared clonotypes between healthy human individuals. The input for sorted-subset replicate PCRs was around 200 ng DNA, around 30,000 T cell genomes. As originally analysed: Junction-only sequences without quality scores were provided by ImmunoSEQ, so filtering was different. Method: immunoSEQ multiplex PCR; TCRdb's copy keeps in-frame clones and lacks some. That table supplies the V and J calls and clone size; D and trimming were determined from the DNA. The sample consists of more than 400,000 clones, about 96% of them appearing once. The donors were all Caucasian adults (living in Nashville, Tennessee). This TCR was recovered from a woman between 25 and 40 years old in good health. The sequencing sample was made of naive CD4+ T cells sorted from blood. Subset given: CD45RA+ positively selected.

The CDR3, as DNA: TGTGCCAGCAGCTTAGGACGGGGGGGCAGGTACAATGAGCAGTTCTTC. Encoded protein: CASSLGRGGRYNEQFF. The chain carries TRBV11-2 and TRBJ2-1; the match to TRBD2 covers 8 bases. The V gene's germline CDR1 is SGHAT and CDR2 FQNNGV. The junction had 6 bases not matched to a gene; V was cut back by 1 base and J by 4 bases. The CDR3 is made up of 16 amino acids.